This note documents a single T cell receptor (beta chain) sequence. Its target is not known. Looked up from germline, CDR1 is KGHDR and CDR2 is SFDVKD. The CDR3 is 12 residues long. Trimming at V came to 6 bases and at J to 5 bases, leaving 2 bases not matched to a gene. The study sequenced cultured CD4+ T cell DNA using the Oncomine TCR Beta short-read assay. One entry per CDR3 protein results from TCRdb running MiXCR on the PCR reads. This table holds 12,000 or so distinct CDR3 sequences, around 46% found once. Described treatment: roughly nine-day PBMC culture with coronavirus spike peptide pools or control peptides (ViraFEST assay). These data originate in a study of vaccination and CD4 T cells after COVID-19. Study-wide context: Six men and four women formed the convalescents, two being Hispanic.

The J gene is TRBJ2-7, the V gene TRBV24-1; TRBD1 aligns across 8 bases. The sample taken for sequencing was CD4+ T cells from blood, cultured in vitro. This TCR came from a human donor who had recovered from COVID-19. In DNA form, the CDR3 reads TGTGCCACCAGTTCAGGGGGCCACGAGCAGTACTTC. Its protein is CATSSGGHEQYF.